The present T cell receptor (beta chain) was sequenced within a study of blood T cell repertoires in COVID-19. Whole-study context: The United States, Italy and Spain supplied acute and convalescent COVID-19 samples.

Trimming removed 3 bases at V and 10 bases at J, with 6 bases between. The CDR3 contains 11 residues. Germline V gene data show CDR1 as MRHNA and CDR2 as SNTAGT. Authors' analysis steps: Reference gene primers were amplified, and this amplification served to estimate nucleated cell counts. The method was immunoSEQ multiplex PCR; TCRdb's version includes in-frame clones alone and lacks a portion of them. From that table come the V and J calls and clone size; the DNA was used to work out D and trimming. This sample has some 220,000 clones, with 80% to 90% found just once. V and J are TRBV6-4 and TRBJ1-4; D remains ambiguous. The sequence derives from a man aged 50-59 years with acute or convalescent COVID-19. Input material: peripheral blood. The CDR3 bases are TGTGCCAGCAGTGATTCTCCAAAACTGTTTTTT. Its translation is CASSDSPKLFF.